Detailed here is one T cell receptor (beta chain). This specimen comes from a study of beta chain features in type 1 diabetes. CDR3 length: 15 residues. From germline, CDR1 is SEHNR and CDR2 FQNEAQ (reference sequence). V lost 7 bases and J lost 5; bases outside the gene matches: 7. Investigators reverse transcribed all isolated RNA, so they sequenced expressed TCRB transcripts. Some clones are missing from TCRdb's copy, which holds only in-frame ones; the method was immunoSEQ multiplex PCR. Found here are 350,000 to 450,000 clones, approximately 15% of them singletons; the top ten hold roughly 0.036%.

What was sequenced was naive CD4+ T cells from blood. The rearrangement uses TRBV7-9 and TRBJ2-3, with 12 nucleotides matching TRBD2. This TCR was recovered from a man aged 25 to 40 in good health. CDR3 protein: CASTLTSGRKDTQYF. Written as DNA, the CDR3 is TGTGCCAGCACCTTGACTAGCGGGAGAAAAGATACGCAGTATTTT.